A selection of T cell receptor beta chains follows, all from one sample in a study of blood T cells in healthy people across ages. Each CDR3 protein is one row after TCRdb ran MiXCR on the 5' RACE reads. Counted here are 850,000 or so distinct CDR3 sequences, around 28% occurring once; the ten biggest clones make up 15% to 20%. The specimen sequenced was blood. The source of these receptors is a woman older than 75 in good health. Each CDR3 is given with its conserved first and last residue. The D gene is left open where the match is weak. Rows may omit the clone size; those that give it use once, few, many or a size class.

size: -
D: TRBD1
J: TRBJ1-5
V: TRBV6-5
DNA: TGTGCCAGCAGCCACAGGGGTGGCAATCAGCCCCAGCATTTT
CDR3: CASSHRGGNQPQHF

size: -
D: -
J: TRBJ1-1
V: TRBV29-1
DNA: TGCAGCGTCGGACACAGGGAGAAGAACACTGAAGCTTTCTTT
CDR3: CSVGHREKNTEAFF

size: -
D: TRBD2
J: TRBJ2-1
V: TRBV18
DNA: TGTGCCAGCTCATCTGGACTAGCGGGGGTTGAGCAGTTCTTC
CDR3: CASSSGLAGVEQFF

size: -
D: -
J: TRBJ2-1
V: TRBV6-6
DNA: TGTGCCACCACGGGGGCAGGCATCTACAATGAGCAGTACTTT
CDR3: CATTGAGIYNEQYF

size: few
D: TRBD1
J: TRBJ1-1
V: TRBV20-1
DNA: TGCAGTCCACTAGCAGGGGGTAACACTGAAGCTTTCTTT
CDR3: CSPLAGGNTEAFF

size: few
D: TRBD1
J: TRBJ1-5
V: TRBV20-1
DNA: TGCAGTGCTAGAGAGGCCGCACAGGGGGTTCAGCCCCAGCATTTT
CDR3: CSAREAAQGVQPQHF

size: few
D: -
J: TRBJ1-2
V: TRBV20-1
DNA: TGCAGGGCTCCAGATCCCGGAAGCGGCTACACCTTC
CDR3: CRAPDPGSGYTF

size: -
D: -
J: TRBJ2-1
V: TRBV18
DNA: TGTGCCAGCTCACCACCCCAAGAGACCCAGTTCTTC
CDR3: CASSPPQETQFF

size: few
D: -
J: TRBJ2-5
V: TRBV10-3
DNA: TGTGCCATCAGTGAGTCGACGAGAGATCGGTACTTC
CDR3: CAISESTRDRYF

size: many
D: -
J: TRBJ1-2
V: TRBV20-1
DNA: TGCAGTGCTAGAGTAACGGTCAGCTCAACCCACACCTTC
CDR3: CSARVTVSSTHTF

size: -
D: -
J: TRBJ2-2
V: TRBV12-5
DNA: TGTGCTAGTGGTCGAGGAGGAGGGACCGGGGAGCTGTTTTTT
CDR3: CASGRGGGTGELFF

size: -
D: TRBD1
J: TRBJ1-1
V: TRBV3-1
DNA: TGTGCCAGCAGCCAAGCTCTAGGGACAGGAGGCGCGAACACTGAAGCTTTCTTT
CDR3: CASSQALGTGGANTEAFF

size: many
D: TRBD1
J: TRBJ1-1
V: TRBV20-1
DNA: TGCAGTGCTAGAGATTTGATGGACAGGGAATCGGAAGCTTTCTTT
CDR3: CSARDLMDRESEAFF

size: many
D: TRBD2
J: TRBJ2-5
V: TRBV5-8
DNA: TGTGCCAGCAGCCCCGGACTAGCGGGGACCCAAGAGACCCAGTACTTC
CDR3: CASSPGLAGTQETQYF

size: few
D: -
J: TRBJ2-2
V: TRBV4-2
DNA: TGTGCCAGCAGCCAACCCGGGACGGCCGCCACCGGGGAGCTGTTTTTT
CDR3: CASSQPGTAATGELFF

size: -
D: TRBD1
J: TRBJ2-1
V: TRBV5-1
DNA: TGCGCCAGCAGCTTGGGACAGGGCGCGGTCAAGTTCTTC
CDR3: CASSLGQGAVKFF

size: -
D: -
J: TRBJ2-7
V: TRBV7-9
DNA: TGTGCCAGCAGCTTAGTAGGGACCCTCTACGAGCAGTACTTC
CDR3: CASSLVGTLYEQYF

size: few
D: TRBD1
J: TRBJ1-2
V: TRBV5-1
DNA: TGCGCCGGCAGCTCACAGGGGGCGGCATACTATGGCTACACCTTC
CDR3: CAGSSQGAAYYGYTF

size: -
D: -
J: TRBJ1-5
V: TRBV20-1
DNA: TGCAGTGCTAGGCCCGGCCTTCGGGATCAGCCCCAGCATTTT
CDR3: CSARPGLRDQPQHF

size: -
D: -
J: TRBJ2-5
V: TRBV18
DNA: TGTGCCAGCTCAGGCACGACAGGGAGGGGAGAGACCCAGTACTTC
CDR3: CASSGTTGRGETQYF

size: many
D: TRBD2
J: TRBJ2-3
V: TRBV20-1
DNA: TGCAGTGCTAGAGGGGGACTAGCGGGGCCAGATACGCAGTATTTT
CDR3: CSARGGLAGPDTQYF

size: many
D: TRBD1
J: TRBJ1-2
V: TRBV20-1
DNA: TGCAGTCCGAGCCGACAGGGCTATGGCTACACCTTC
CDR3: CSPSRQGYGYTF

size: once
D: -
J: TRBJ2-3
V: TRBV21-1
DNA: TGTGCCAGCAGCACCCATAGCGGGGGGAGCACAGATACGCAGTATTTT
CDR3: CASSTHSGGSTDTQYF

size: many
D: -
J: TRBJ1-2
V: TRBV12-3/TRBV12-4
DNA: TGTGCCAGCAGCCCCGGGGCGCGCGGCTACACCTTC
CDR3: CASSPGARGYTF

size: few
D: TRBD2
J: TRBJ2-5
V: TRBV5-1
DNA: TGCGCCAGCAGCTGGGGACTAGCGGGGGGGCGTGAGACCCAGTACTTC
CDR3: CASSWGLAGGRETQYF

size: many
D: TRBD1
J: TRBJ2-6
V: TRBV20-1
DNA: TGCAGTGCTGTTACCGGGACAGGTAACTCTGGGGCCAACGTCCTGACTTTC
CDR3: CSAVTGTGNSGANVLTF

size: many
D: TRBD1
J: TRBJ2-3
V: TRBV3-1
DNA: TGTGCCAGCAGCCGACTAACAGGGGCAGATACGCAGTATTTT
CDR3: CASSRLTGADTQYF

size: many
D: TRBD2
J: TRBJ2-3
V: TRBV20-1
DNA: TGCAGTGCTAGAGCTCCGGGTATAGGCGGGGGGGCCACTAGCACAGATACGCAGTATTTT
CDR3: CSARAPGIGGGATSTDTQYF

size: -
D: -
J: TRBJ2-5
V: TRBV5-1
DNA: TGCGCCAGCAGCTTGGTTCCCAAAGAGACCCAGTACTTC
CDR3: CASSLVPKETQYF

size: many
D: -
J: TRBJ2-6
V: TRBV15
DNA: TGTGCCACCAGCAGAGTCCACGTACGCATCGACTCTGGGGCCAACGTCCTGACTTTC
CDR3: CATSRVHVRIDSGANVLTF

size: -
D: -
J: TRBJ1-2
V: TRBV2
DNA: TGTGCCAGCAGTGAGGTTGGACAGTCTAACTATGGCTACACCTTC
CDR3: CASSEVGQSNYGYTF

size: -
D: TRBD2
J: TRBJ2-1
V: TRBV9
DNA: TGTGCCAGCAGCGGGGAAAGCGGGAGCTCCTACAATGAGCAGTTCTTC
CDR3: CASSGESGSSYNEQFF

size: many
D: TRBD1
J: TRBJ2-1
V: TRBV7-6
DNA: TGTGCCAGCAGCTACAGGGGCTCCCACAATGAGCAGTTCTTC
CDR3: CASSYRGSHNEQFF

size: few
D: -
J: TRBJ2-3
V: TRBV14
DNA: TGTGCCAGCAGCCAAGATGTACTAGCTCAAGGCACAGATACGCAGTATTTT
CDR3: CASSQDVLAQGTDTQYF

size: -
D: TRBD2
J: TRBJ2-3
V: TRBV2
DNA: TGTGCCAGCGGTCTAGCGGGGACAGATACGCAGTATTTT
CDR3: CASGLAGTDTQYF

size: few
D: -
J: TRBJ2-4
V: TRBV2
DNA: TGTGCCAGCAGTGTATTGGGGGTGGGCATTCAGTACTTC
CDR3: CASSVLGVGIQYF

size: many
D: TRBD2
J: TRBJ2-5
V: TRBV7-2
DNA: TGTGCCAGCAGCCGGACTAGCGGGACCACACAAGAGACCCAGTACTTC
CDR3: CASSRTSGTTQETQYF

size: -
D: TRBD2
J: TRBJ2-7
V: TRBV4-3
DNA: TGCGCCAGCAGCCAAGATCGGGCTAGCGGGAGTTCCGAGCAGTACTTC
CDR3: CASSQDRASGSSEQYF

size: few
D: TRBD2
J: TRBJ2-1
V: TRBV20-1
DNA: TGCAGTGCTAGAGATCATCGGCTAGCGGGGGCCTCCAATGAGCAGTTCTTC
CDR3: CSARDHRLAGASNEQFF

size: -
D: -
J: TRBJ1-1
V: TRBV5-1
DNA: TGCGCCAGCCATGACCCCGGGAAGGTGAACACTGAAGCTTTCTTT
CDR3: CASHDPGKVNTEAFF

size: many
D: TRBD1
J: TRBJ1-2
V: TRBV5-1
DNA: TGCGCCAGCAGCTTGTCAGGGGGCTCTTCCTATGGCTACACCTTC
CDR3: CASSLSGGSSYGYTF

size: many
D: -
J: TRBJ2-1
V: TRBV20-1
DNA: TGCAGTGCTAGACCGACAGGGTTCTTC
CDR3: CSARPTGFF

size: many
D: TRBD2
J: TRBJ2-1
V: TRBV19
DNA: TGTGCCAGTAGTCCGGGACTACTCCGCTCCTACAATGAGCAGTTCTTC
CDR3: CASSPGLLRSYNEQFF

size: -
D: TRBD2
J: TRBJ2-3
V: TRBV11-2
DNA: TGTGCCAGCAGCTTGACGGGGGGGACTACTGGCACAGATACGCAGTATTTT
CDR3: CASSLTGGTTGTDTQYF

size: many
D: -
J: TRBJ1-2
V: TRBV15
DNA: TGTGCCACCAGCAGCAAAGCCCGGACAGCGGGTGGCTACACCTTC
CDR3: CATSSKARTAGGYTF

size: many
D: -
J: TRBJ2-6
V: TRBV2
DNA: TGTGCCAGCAGTGCGGAGAAGACCTCTGGGGCCAACGTCCTGACTTTC
CDR3: CASSAEKTSGANVLTF

size: -
D: TRBD1
J: TRBJ1-2
V: TRBV27
DNA: TGTGCCACCCTGGGGACAGGCGGGACGAACTATGGTTACACCTTC
CDR3: CATLGTGGTNYGYTF

size: -
D: -
J: TRBJ2-5
V: TRBV29-1
DNA: TGCAGCGTTGAAGATGCCACTCTCGGACCCTTCGAGACCCAGTACTTC
CDR3: CSVEDATLGPFETQYF

size: many
D: -
J: TRBJ1-1
V: TRBV10-3
DNA: TGTGCCATCAGTGAGGCCTGGGGTCCCCGGAACACTGAAGCTTTCTTT
CDR3: CAISEAWGPRNTEAFF

size: few
D: -
J: TRBJ2-3
V: TRBV5-1
DNA: TGCGCCAGCAGCTTAAGGGTCTTGGGCACAGATACGCAGTATTTT
CDR3: CASSLRVLGTDTQYF

size: many
D: -
J: TRBJ2-1
V: TRBV18
DNA: TGTGCCAGCTCACCAACCCTGGGTAACAATGAGCAGTTCTTC
CDR3: CASSPTLGNNEQFF

size: -
D: TRBD2
J: TRBJ2-5
V: TRBV20-1
DNA: TGCAGTGCTAGAGTCTCGACTAGCGGGTGCAATGAGCAGTACTTC
CDR3: CSARVSTSGCNEQYF

size: many
D: -
J: TRBJ2-4
V: TRBV12-3/TRBV12-4
DNA: TGTGCCAGCAGCCAGACCGAGAAGTACTTC
CDR3: CASSQTEKYF

size: many
D: -
J: TRBJ1-1
V: TRBV20-1
DNA: TGCAGTGCTAGAAGTTTCACGGACACTGAAGCTTTCTTT
CDR3: CSARSFTDTEAFF

size: many
D: TRBD2
J: TRBJ2-3
V: TRBV12-3/TRBV12-4
DNA: TGTGCCAGCAGTTTAGCAGGACTAGCGGTAGATACGCAGTATTTT
CDR3: CASSLAGLAVDTQYF

size: many
D: TRBD1
J: TRBJ1-1
V: TRBV29-1
DNA: TGCAGCGTTGAGGGACAGTTGAACACTGAAGCTTTCTTT
CDR3: CSVEGQLNTEAFF

size: many
D: TRBD2
J: TRBJ2-7
V: TRBV20-1
DNA: TGCAGTGCCCCGACTAGCACCACCTACGAGCAGTACTTC
CDR3: CSAPTSTTYEQYF

size: -
D: TRBD1
J: TRBJ2-7
V: TRBV27
DNA: TGTGCCAGCAGTTTCGGAGCCGGGACAGGGTCGGGTGAGCAGTACTTC
CDR3: CASSFGAGTGSGEQYF

size: many
D: TRBD2
J: TRBJ2-3
V: TRBV12-3/TRBV12-4
DNA: TGTGCCAGCAGCCTCATAGGACTAGCGGTGGCAGATACGCAGTATTTT
CDR3: CASSLIGLAVADTQYF